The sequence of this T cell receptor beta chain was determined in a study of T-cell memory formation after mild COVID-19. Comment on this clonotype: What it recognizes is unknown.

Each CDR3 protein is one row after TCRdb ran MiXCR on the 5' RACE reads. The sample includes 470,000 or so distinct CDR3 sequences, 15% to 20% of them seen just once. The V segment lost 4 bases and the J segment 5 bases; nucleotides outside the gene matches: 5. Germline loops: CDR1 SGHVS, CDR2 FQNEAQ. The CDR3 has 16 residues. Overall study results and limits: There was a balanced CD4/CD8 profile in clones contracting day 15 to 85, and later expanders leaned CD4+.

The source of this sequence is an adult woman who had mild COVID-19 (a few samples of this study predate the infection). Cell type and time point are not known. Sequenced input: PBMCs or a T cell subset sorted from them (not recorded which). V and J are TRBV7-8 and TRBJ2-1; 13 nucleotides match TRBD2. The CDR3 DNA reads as TGTGCCAGCAGCTGGACTAGCGGGAGAAGGGACAATGAGCAGTTCTTC. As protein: CASSWTSGRRDNEQFF.